This T cell receptor (beta chain) was identified during a study of T cells in Graves' hyperthyroidism and ophthalmopathy (dated by TCRdb to between 2018 and 2021). Regarding the study in general: Peripheral blood was collected at initial diagnosis, before any treatment. TCR V-J signatures able to tell the groups apart were searched for in a discovery cohort of 100 patients, of whom more than 40 had Graves' ophthalmopathy and roughly 59 had stable Graves' hyperthyroidism. Prospective prediction of ophthalmopathy was tested in an independent validation cohort consisting of 18 to 20 hyperthyroidism patients and 15 to 17 patients who later progressed to ophthalmopathy. For training and testing, the 100 or so patients in the discovery cohort were randomly divided in a 7:3 ratio. In addition, the study compared T-cell repertoires in thyroid tissue and in blood from 6 or 7 Graves' hyperthyroidism patients. Following sampling, methimazole starting at 30 mg daily was given to hyperthyroidism patients, and high-dose intravenous methylprednisolone was given to ophthalmopathy patients. The paper reports TCR Vbeta CDR3 sequencing of approximately 130 peripheral blood samples: under 45 ophthalmopathy, fewer than 80 hyperthyroidism and 17 progressor patients.

The germline V gene (reference sequence) yields DFQATT for CDR1 and SNEGSKA for CDR2. V is shortened by 6 bases, J by 4 bases, and the region joining them spans 19 bases. CDR3 length: 15 amino acids, cysteine to phenylalanine. The kept DNA is CDR3 alone, 45 bases in frame from the first base. TCR beta CDR3 regions were amplified from RNA transcripts. The TCR CDR3 was subjected to a first round of RT-PCR using the HTBI primer set and the Qiagen OneStep RT-PCR kit. A second multiplex PCR round built the libraries, followed by size selection and purification. Paired-end sequencing of the libraries was performed with 100 bp reads on an Illumina HiSeq2000. In the original analysis: SOAPnuke was used to process the raw data, removing reads that contained adapters or uncalled bases, had a mean Phred below 15, or lacked an exact match to the constant primer or identifier. COPE v1.2.5 was used to merge the high-quality paired reads, and each unique nucleotide sequence was defined as a clonotype. MiTCR v1.1 was used to align the clonotypes against IMGT TRBV, TRBD and TRBJ reference segments. Analysis was restricted to V-J combinations with a frequency above 0.0001, which covered roughly 99% of repertoires. The TCS score was defined as F50 (clonal expansion) divided by E x V (chaos), with BLOSUM62-based TCRdist calculated between CDR3 peptides within each V-J. Welch's t-statistics and random forest reduced just over 500 V-J features to about 12, which were used in a naive Bayes classifier (R e1071). Clones were called with MiXCR by TCRdb after fastp trimmed the public reads at Q25, and only in-frame beta chains were retained. Records with the same CDR3 protein are collapsed into one entry carrying the most frequent genes and DNA. None of the V and J calls come from the authors' own analysis; TCRdb made them. The sample contains some 200,000 distinct CDR3 sequences, roughly a sixth of them found a single time. Under 65% of the sample lies in the top ten.

What the study reported, not specific to this receptor: In validation, the model predicted progression to ophthalmopathy a median of 6.5 months before onset, with approximately 68% sensitivity and roughly 79% specificity. Sample size was not statistically predetermined, and blinding of investigators to group allocation was not performed. Blood samples also contained most of the expanded thyroid clonotypes (frequency above 0.001), which suggests that blood repertoires may reflect thyroid immune responses. A model built on a 13 V-J signature distinguished ophthalmopathy from stable hyperthyroidism, reaching roughly 88% sensitivity and about 81% specificity in cross-validation and 80%/75% in testing.

Stable Graves' hyperthyroidism was defined as the absence of progression to ophthalmopathy over 18 months of follow-up. The hyperthyroidism patients were between 18 and 65 years old and newly diagnosed, with a disease duration of less than 2 months. Patients with uncontrolled infections, other autoimmune diseases, pregnancy or lactation were excluded. Diagnoses were based on clinical symptoms, serum thyroxine and TRAb, thyroid ultrasound and orbital computed tomography. PBMCs were isolated from more than 8 ml of fresh peripheral blood by Ficoll-Paque density gradient centrifugation. Total RNA was extracted using Trizol reagent, and RNA quality was assessed on an Agilent 2100 Bioanalyzer. The table lists this clonotype with many counts. It has no known antigen specificity. The sample holds no much larger clone one base away, and base qualities are not on file.

Sequenced: blood. The receptor was derived from a man in his forties or fifties with Graves' hyperthyroidism. The V and J genes are TRBV20-1 and TRBJ2-1; D gene: possibly TRBD2, on 5 matching bases. In nucleotide form, the sequence is TGCAGTGCCCCTGCCAGAGCGGAGCGTTACAATGAGCAGTTCTTC. This encodes CSAPARAERYNEQFF.